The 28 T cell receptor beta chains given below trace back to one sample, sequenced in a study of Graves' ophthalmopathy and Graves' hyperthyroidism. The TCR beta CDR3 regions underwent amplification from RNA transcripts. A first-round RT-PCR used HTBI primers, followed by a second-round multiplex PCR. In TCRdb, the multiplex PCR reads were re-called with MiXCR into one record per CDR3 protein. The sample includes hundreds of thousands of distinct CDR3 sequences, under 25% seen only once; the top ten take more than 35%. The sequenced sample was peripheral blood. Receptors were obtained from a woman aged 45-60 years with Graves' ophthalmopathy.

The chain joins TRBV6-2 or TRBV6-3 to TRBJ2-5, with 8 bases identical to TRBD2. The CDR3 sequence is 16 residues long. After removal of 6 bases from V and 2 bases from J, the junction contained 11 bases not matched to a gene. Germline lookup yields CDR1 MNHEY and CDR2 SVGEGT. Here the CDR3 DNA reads TGTGCCAGCAGGGACGAGCGGGGGCATCCTCAAGAGACCCAGTACTTC. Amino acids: CASRDERGHPQETQYF.

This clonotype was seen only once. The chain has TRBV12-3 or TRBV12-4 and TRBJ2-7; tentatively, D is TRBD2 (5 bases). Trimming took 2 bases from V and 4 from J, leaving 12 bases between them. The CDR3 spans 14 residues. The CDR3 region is CASSLLRGVYEQYF. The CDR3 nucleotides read TGTGCCAGCAGTTTACTCCGGGGAGTGTACGAGCAGTACTTC.

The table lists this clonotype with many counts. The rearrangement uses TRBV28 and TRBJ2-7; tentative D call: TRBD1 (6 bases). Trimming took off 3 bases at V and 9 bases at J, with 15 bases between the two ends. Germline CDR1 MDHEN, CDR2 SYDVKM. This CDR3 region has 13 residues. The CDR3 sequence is CASSFPAVGGQYF. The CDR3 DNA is TGTGCCAGCAGTTTTCCGGCGGTAGGGGGGCAGTACTTC. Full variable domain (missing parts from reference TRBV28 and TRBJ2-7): DVKVTQSSRYLVKRTGEKVFLECVQDMDHENMFWYRQDPGLGLRLIYFSYDVKMKEKGDIPEGYSVSREKKERFSLILESASTNQTSMYLCASSFPAVGGQYFGPGTRLTVT.

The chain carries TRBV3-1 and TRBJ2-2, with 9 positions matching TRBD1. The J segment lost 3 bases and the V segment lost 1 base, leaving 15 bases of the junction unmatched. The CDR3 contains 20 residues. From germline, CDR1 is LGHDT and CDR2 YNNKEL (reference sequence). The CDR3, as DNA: TGTGCCAGCAGCCAAGCACGGACAGGGGTTCAATTCTGGGACACCGGGGAGCTGTTTTTT. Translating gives CASSQARTGVQFWDTGELFF.

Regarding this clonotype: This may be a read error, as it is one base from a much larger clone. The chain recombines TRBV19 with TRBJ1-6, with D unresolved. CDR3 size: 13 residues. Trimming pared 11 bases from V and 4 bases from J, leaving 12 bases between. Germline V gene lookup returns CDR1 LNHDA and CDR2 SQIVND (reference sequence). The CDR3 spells CAACNTYNSPLHF. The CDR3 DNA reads TGTGCCGCTTGTAACACGTATAATTCACCCCTCCACTTT.

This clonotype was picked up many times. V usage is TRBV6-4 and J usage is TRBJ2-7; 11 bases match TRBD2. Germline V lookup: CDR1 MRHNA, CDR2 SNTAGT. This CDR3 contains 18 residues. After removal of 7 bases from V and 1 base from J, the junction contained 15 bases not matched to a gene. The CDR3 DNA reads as TGTGCCAGCAACGGGGTAGCGGGAGGGAGGGGCGAGTCCTACGAGCAGTACTTC. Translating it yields CASNGVAGGRGESYEQYF.

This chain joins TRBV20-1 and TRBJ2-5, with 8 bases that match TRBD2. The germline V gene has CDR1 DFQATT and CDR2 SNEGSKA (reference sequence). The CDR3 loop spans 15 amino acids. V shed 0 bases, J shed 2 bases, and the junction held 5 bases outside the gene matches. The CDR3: CSAREPGGRQETQYF. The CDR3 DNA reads TGCAGTGCTAGAGAGCCGGGAGGGAGACAAGAGACCCAGTACTTC.

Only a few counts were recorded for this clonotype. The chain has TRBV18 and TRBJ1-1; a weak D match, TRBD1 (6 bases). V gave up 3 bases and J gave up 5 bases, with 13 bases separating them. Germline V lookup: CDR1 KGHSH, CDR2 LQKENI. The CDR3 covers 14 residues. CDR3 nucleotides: TGTGCCAGCTCACCGCAGGGGCTCGGGACTGAAGCTTTCTTT. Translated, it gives CASSPQGLGTEAFF. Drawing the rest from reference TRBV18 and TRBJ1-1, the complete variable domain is NAGVMQNPRHLVRRRGQEARLRCSPMKGHSHVYWYRQLPEEGLKFMVYLQKENIIDESGMPKERFSAEFPKEGPSILRIQQVVRGDSAAYFCASSPQGLGTEAFFGQGTRLTVV.

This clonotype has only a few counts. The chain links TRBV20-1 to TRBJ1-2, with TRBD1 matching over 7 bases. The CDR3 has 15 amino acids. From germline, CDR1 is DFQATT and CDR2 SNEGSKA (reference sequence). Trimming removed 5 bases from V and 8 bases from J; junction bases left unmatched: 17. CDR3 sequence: CSAGGGYLDPTGYTF. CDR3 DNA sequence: TGCAGTGCTGGAGGGGGCTATTTAGACCCCACCGGCTACACCTTC.

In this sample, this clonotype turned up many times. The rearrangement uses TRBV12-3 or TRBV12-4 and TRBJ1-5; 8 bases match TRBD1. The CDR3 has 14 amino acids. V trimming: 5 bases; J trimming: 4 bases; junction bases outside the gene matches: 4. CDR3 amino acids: CASSSQGANQPQHF. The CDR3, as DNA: TGTGCCAGCAGTAGTCAGGGGGCAAATCAGCCCCAGCATTTT.

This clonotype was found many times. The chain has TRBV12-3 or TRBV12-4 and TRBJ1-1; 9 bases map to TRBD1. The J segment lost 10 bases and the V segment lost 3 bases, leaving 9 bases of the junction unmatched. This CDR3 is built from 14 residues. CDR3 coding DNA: TGTGCCAGCAGTTTTTATGCTTCGACAGGGGGAGCTTTCTTT. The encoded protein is CASSFYASTGGAFF.

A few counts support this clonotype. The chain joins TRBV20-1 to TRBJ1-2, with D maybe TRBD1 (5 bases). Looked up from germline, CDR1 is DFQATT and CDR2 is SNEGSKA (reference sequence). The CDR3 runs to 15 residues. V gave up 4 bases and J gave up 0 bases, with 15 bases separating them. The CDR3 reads CSANPGGVSNYGYTF. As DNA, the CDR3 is TGCAGTGCTAACCCCGGGGGGGTTTCTAACTATGGCTACACCTTC.

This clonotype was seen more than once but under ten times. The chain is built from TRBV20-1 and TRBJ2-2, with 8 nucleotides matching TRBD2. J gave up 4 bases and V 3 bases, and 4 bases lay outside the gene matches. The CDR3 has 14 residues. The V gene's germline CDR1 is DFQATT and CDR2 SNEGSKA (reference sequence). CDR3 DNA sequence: TGCAGTGCTAGCGGGAGGGACGGCACCGGGGAGCTGTTTTTT. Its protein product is CSASGRDGTGELFF.

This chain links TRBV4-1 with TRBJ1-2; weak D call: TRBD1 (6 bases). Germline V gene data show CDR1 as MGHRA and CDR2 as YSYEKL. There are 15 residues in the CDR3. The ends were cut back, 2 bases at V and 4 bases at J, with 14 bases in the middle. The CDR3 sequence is CASSQSRGLGYGYTF. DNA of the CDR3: TGCGCCAGCAGCCAAAGCCGGGGGCTTGGCTATGGCTACACCTTC.

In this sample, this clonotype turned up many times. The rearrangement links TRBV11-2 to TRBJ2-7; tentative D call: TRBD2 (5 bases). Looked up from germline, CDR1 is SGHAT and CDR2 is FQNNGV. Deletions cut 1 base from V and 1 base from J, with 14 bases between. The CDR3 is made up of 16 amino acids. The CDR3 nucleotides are TGTGCCAGCAGCTTAGGCCCGGAGGTGCCATCCTACGAGCAGTACTTC. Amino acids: CASSLGPEVPSYEQYF. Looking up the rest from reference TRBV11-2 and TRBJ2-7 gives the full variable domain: EAGVAQSPRYKIIEKRQSVAFWCNPISGHATLYWYQQILGQGPKLLIQFQNNGVVDDSQLPKDRFSAERLKGVDSTLKIQPAKLEDSAVYLCASSLGPEVPSYEQYFGPGTRLTVT.

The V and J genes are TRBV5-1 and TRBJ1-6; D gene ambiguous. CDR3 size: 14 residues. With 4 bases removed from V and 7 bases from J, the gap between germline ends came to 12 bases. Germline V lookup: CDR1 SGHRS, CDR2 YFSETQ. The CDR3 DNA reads TGCGCCAGCAGCCGCAGACAAGAAAATTCACCCCTCCACTTT. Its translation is CASSRRQENSPLHF.

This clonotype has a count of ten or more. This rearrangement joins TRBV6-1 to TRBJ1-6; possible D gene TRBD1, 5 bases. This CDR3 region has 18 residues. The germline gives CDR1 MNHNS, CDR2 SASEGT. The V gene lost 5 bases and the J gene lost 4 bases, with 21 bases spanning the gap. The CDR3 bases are TGTGCCAGCAGTCAACCCGGGCCAGGGCACTATTATAATTCACCCCTCCACTTT. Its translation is CASSQPGPGHYYNSPLHF.

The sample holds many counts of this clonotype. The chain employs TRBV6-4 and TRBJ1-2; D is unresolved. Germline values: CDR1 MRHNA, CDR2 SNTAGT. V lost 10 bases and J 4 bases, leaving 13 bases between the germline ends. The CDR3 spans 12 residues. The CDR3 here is CANLRVFYGYTF. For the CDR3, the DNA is TGTGCCAACCTCCGGGTGTTCTATGGCTACACCTTC.

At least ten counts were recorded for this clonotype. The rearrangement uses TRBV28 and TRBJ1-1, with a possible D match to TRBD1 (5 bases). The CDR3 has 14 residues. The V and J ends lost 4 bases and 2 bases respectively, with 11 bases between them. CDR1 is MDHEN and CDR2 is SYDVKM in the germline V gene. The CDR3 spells CASSSHTGNTEAFF. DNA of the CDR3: TGTGCCAGCAGTTCCCATACAGGCAACACTGAAGCTTTCTTT.

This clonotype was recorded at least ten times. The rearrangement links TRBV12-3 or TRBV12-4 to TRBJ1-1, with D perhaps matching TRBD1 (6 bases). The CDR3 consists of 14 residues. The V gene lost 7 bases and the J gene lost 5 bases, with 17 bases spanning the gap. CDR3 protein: CASTPPGRGTEAFF. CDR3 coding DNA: TGTGCCAGCACCCCCCCGGGGAGGGGGACTGAAGCTTTCTTT.

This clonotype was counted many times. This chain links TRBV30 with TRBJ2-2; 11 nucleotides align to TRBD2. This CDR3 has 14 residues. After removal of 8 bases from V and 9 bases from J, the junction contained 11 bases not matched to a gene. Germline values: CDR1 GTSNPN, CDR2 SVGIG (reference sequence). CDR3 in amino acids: CAHRLAGGPRELFF. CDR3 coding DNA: TGTGCCCATAGATTAGCGGGAGGGCCGAGGGAGCTGTTTTTT.

In DNA form, the CDR3 reads TGCAGCGTTGATACTACAGGGATAACTCTGGATGGCTACACCTTC. Its protein is CSVDTTGITLDGYTF. The chain employs TRBV29-1 and TRBJ1-2; a possible D gene is TRBD1 (6 bases). CDR3 length: 15 residues. Per germline, CDR1 SQVTM and CDR2 ANQGSEA. V gave up 3 bases and J gave up 6 bases, with 20 bases separating them.

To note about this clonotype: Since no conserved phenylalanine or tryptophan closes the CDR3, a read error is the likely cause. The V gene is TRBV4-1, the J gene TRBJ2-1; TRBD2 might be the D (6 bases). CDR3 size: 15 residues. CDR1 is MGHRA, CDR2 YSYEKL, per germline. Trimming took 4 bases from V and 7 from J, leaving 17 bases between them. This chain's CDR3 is CASSRQLAGGNEQFL. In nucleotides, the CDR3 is TGCGCCAGCAGCCGACAACTAGCTGGAGGTAATGAGCAGTTCTTA.

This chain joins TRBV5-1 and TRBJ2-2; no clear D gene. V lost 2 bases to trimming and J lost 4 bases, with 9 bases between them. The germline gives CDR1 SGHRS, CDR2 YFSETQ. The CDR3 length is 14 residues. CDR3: CASSFGEITGELFF. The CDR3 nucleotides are TGCGCCAGCAGCTTCGGCGAAATCACCGGGGAGCTGTTTTTT.

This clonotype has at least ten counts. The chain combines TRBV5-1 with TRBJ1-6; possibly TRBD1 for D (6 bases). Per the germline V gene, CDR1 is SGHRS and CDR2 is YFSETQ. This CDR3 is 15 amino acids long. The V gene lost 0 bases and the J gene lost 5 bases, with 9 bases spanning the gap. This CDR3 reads CASSLGGQDNSPLHF. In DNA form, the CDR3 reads TGCGCCAGCAGCTTGGGGGGACAAGATAATTCACCCCTCCACTTT.

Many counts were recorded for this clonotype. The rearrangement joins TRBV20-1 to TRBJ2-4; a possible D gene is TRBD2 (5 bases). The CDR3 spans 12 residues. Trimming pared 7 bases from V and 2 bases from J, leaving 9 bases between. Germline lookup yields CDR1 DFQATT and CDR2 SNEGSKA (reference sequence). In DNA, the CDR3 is TGCAGTGGAGGGATTACCAAAAACATTCAGTACTTC. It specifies CSGGITKNIQYF.

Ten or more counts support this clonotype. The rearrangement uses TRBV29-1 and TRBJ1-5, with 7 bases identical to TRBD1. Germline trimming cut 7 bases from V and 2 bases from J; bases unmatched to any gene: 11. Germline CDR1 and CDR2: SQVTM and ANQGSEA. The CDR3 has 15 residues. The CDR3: CSASLVGQGNQPQHF. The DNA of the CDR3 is TGCAGCGCATCTCTTGTCGGACAGGGCAATCAGCCCCAGCATTTT.

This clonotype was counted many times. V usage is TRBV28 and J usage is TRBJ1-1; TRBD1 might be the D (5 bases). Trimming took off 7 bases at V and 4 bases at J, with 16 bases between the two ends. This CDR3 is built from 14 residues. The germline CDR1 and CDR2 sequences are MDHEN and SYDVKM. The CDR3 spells CASTGVAGVTEAFF. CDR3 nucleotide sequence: TGTGCCAGCACGGGAGTGGCGGGGGTCACTGAAGCTTTCTTT.